The 18 T cell receptor beta chains reported below all come from one sample, sequenced in a study of vaccination and CD4 T cells after COVID-19. Which antigens these TCRs recognize remains unknown. An Oncomine TCR Beta short-read assay was used to sequence the DNA from cultured CD4+ T cells. TCRdb re-called the PCR reads through MiXCR, storing one row per CDR3 protein. The sample lists several thousand distinct CDR3 sequences; approximately 30% were seen once. Regarding treatment: roughly ten-day PBMC culture with coronavirus spike peptide pools or control peptides (ViraFEST assay). Those CD4+ T cells from the unexposed donor predate the COVID-19 pandemic (2011-2018). Sequences were obtained from CD4+ T cells from blood, cultured in vitro. The receptors stem from a human donor in good health.

The chain carries TRBV20-1 and TRBJ2-1, with D possibly being TRBD2 (6 bases). CDR1 is DFQATT, CDR2 SNEGSKA, per germline (reference sequence). The CDR3 covers 14 residues. The V end was cut by 1 base, the J end by 7 bases, with 14 bases between. The CDR3 is CSARVGGGRNEQFF. The CDR3 region has the DNA TGCAGTGCTAGAGTTGGTGGGGGGAGGAATGAGCAGTTCTTC.

This clonotype was counted a few times. The gene calls are TRBV5-4 and TRBJ2-3; TRBD2 matches 8 bases. The CDR3 extends over 17 amino acids. Unmatched junction bases numbered 9, after V lost 3 bases and J lost 0 bases. CDR1 is SGHNT, CDR2 YYREEE, per germline (reference sequence). The CDR3 sequence is CASSSPLLAGSTDTQYF. The DNA of the CDR3 is TGTGCCAGCAGCTCGCCCCTTTTAGCGGGGAGCACAGATACGCAGTATTTT. Variable domain in full (rest from reference TRBV5-4 and TRBJ2-3): ETGVTQSPTHLIKTRGQQVTLRCSSQSGHNTVSWYQQALGQGPQFIFQYYREEENGRGNFPPRFSGLQFPNYSSELNVNALELDDSALYLCASSSPLLAGSTDTQYFGPGTRLTVL.

This clonotype was counted between two and nine times. This chain joins TRBV11-2 and TRBJ1-1; 9 nucleotides match TRBD1. V lost 5 bases, J lost 5 bases, and 3 bases stayed unmatched. The germline V gene has CDR1 SGHAT and CDR2 FQNNGV. The CDR3 is made up of 13 amino acids. The CDR3 sequence: CASSTGQGTEAFF. The CDR3 DNA follows: TGTGCCAGCAGCACGGGACAGGGTACTGAAGCTTTCTTT.

V and J are TRBV5-1 and TRBJ2-1; possible D gene TRBD1, 6 bases. The length of the CDR3 is 14 residues. Germline loops: CDR1 SGHRS, CDR2 YFSETQ. V lost 2 bases and J 8 bases, leaving 14 bases between the germline ends. The chain's CDR3 is CASSFLTGEDEQFF. Written as DNA, the CDR3 is TGCGCCAGCAGCTTCCTGACAGGCGAGGATGAGCAGTTCTTC.

V and J are TRBV7-9 and TRBJ2-1; 8 positions agree with TRBD2. The CDR3 is made up of 16 amino acids. The germline V gene encodes CDR1 SEHNR and CDR2 FQNEAQ (reference sequence). The ends lost 1 base at V and 8 bases at J; junction bases unmatched: 10. This CDR3 reads CASSLGSGGATDEQFF. The DNA of the CDR3 is TGTGCCAGCAGCTTAGGTTCCGGGGGGGCCACGGATGAGCAGTTCTTC.

Note on this clonotype: At one of its ends the junction is not consistent with the germline gene, which may arise from a read error. This chain connects TRBV5-1 to TRBJ1-5; D is perhaps TRBD1 (5 bases). CDR1 is SGHRS, CDR2 YFSETQ, per germline. There are 13 residues in the CDR3. The CDR3 loop reads CASRTDSNQPRHF. The CDR3 DNA follows: TGCGCCAGCAGGACAGACAGCAATCAGCCCCGGCATTTT. Full variable domain (missing parts from reference TRBV5-1 and TRBJ1-5): KAGVTQTPRYLIKTRGQQVTLSCSPISGHRSVSWYQQTPGQGLQFLFEYFSETQRNKGNFPGRFSGRQFSNSRSEMNVSTLELGDSALYLCASRTDSNQPRHFGDGTRLSIL.

On this clonotype: The junction differs from germline at one of its ends, possibly a read error. The V call is TRBV19, the J call TRBJ2-7, with TRBD1 matching over 7 bases. The germline CDR1 and CDR2 sequences are LNHDA and SQIVND (reference sequence). The CDR3 sequence is 13 residues long. CDR3 loop: CASRMTGNYEQYF. The CDR3 DNA reads TGTGCTAGTAGGATGACAGGGAACTACGAGCAGTACTTC.

This clonotype was counted only a few times. This chain joins TRBV7-8 and TRBJ1-2, with TRBD1 matching over 7 bases. The CDR3 has 16 amino acids. Germline-derived CDR1 and CDR2 are SGHVS and FQNEAQ. Trimming removed 3 bases from V and 7 bases from J; junction bases left unmatched: 14. The CDR3 nucleotides read TGTGCCAGCAGCTTGGGGGACAGATACAATTCTCCTGGCTACACCTTC. Translated: CASSLGDRYNSPGYTF.

This clonotype counts as large. The rearrangement links TRBV20-1 to TRBJ1-6; the match to TRBD1 covers 7 bases. Germline lookup yields CDR1 DFQATT and CDR2 SNEGSKA (reference sequence). The CDR3 runs to 17 residues. The V gene end was trimmed by 5 bases and the J gene end by 1 base; junction bases not matched to a gene: 11. CDR3 protein: CSALRQGLESYNSPLHF. The CDR3 DNA is TGCAGTGCTCTACGACAGGGTTTGGAATCCTATAATTCACCCCTCCACTTT.

This clonotype was seen once. This sequence joins TRBV6-4 and TRBJ2-2, with a tentative D call TRBD1 (6 bases). The CDR3 loop spans 15 amino acids. Germline V gene sequence: CDR1 MRHNA, CDR2 SNTAGT. Trimming removed 3 bases at V and 3 bases at J, with 11 bases between. The DNA for the CDR3 is TGTGCCAGCAGTGAGGGGGCACTTGACACCGGGGAGCTGTTTTTT. Protein product: CASSEGALDTGELFF.

J is TRBJ2-6 and V is TRBV19; D perhaps matches TRBD1 (5 bases). The germline gives CDR1 LNHDA, CDR2 SQIVND (reference sequence). The V end lost 3 bases, the J end lost 0 bases, and 9 bases lay between the germline ends. The CDR3 is made up of 16 amino acids. The CDR3 here is CASSIEQGSGANVLTF. In DNA, the CDR3 is TGTGCCAGTAGTATTGAGCAGGGCTCTGGGGCCAACGTCCTGACTTTC.

This clonotype was counted between two and nine times. The chain joins TRBV7-3 to TRBJ1-2; TRBD1 might be the D (5 bases). This CDR3 spans 15 amino acids. Trimming stripped 5 bases from V and 7 bases from J, with 20 bases between. Germline assignment: CDR1 SGHTA and CDR2 FQGTGA. The DNA of the CDR3 is TGTGCCAGCAGCATCAGACGTGGGGGGGGTAGTGGCTACACCTTC. Amino acids: CASSIRRGGGSGYTF.

In DNA form, the CDR3 reads TGTGCCAGCAGCTTGGGACAGGGTACTTCACCCCTCCACTTT. It translates to CASSLGQGTSPLHF. This sequence joins TRBV7-9 and TRBJ1-6, with 9 bases aligning to TRBD1. Germline CDR1 reads SEHNR; CDR2 reads FQNEAQ (reference sequence). Trimming removed 3 bases from V and 9 bases from J; junction bases left unmatched: 3. CDR3 length: 14 residues.

V and J are TRBV20-1 and TRBJ2-3; possible D gene TRBD1, 5 bases. The CDR3 consists of 14 residues. Trimming removed 4 bases from V and 0 bases from J, with 11 bases in between. Germline CDR1 reads DFQATT; CDR2 reads SNEGSKA (reference sequence). The CDR3 spells CSAIDSLSTDTQYF. The CDR3 coding sequence is TGCAGTGCTATAGACAGTCTCAGCACAGATACGCAGTATTTT.

This chain links TRBV20-1 with TRBJ2-3; 7 bases are shared with TRBD2. With V trimmed by 6 bases and J by 3 bases, 6 bases remained unmatched. In germline, CDR1 is DFQATT, CDR2 SNEGSKA (reference sequence). The CDR3 sequence is 13 residues long. The CDR3 protein is CSARGRVTDTQYF. CDR3 bases: TGCAGTGCCCGAGGGAGGGTAACAGATACGCAGTATTTT.

This clonotype was seen a few times. The chain employs TRBV6-5 and TRBJ2-7, with D perhaps matching TRBD1 or TRBD2 (5 bases each). The CDR3 is 14 residues long. CDR1 and CDR2 from the germline V gene are MNHEY and SVGAGI. Between the trimmed V and J ends, which lost 0 bases and 7 bases, there was a span of 13 bases. CDR3 residues: CASSYSRGRGEQYF. The CDR3 nucleotides are TGTGCCAGCAGTTACTCGAGGGGCCGGGGAGAGCAGTACTTC.

The J gene is TRBJ1-1, the V gene TRBV20-1; 9 bases match TRBD1. Trimming cost V 5 bases and J 1 base; bases outside gene matches: 8. This CDR3 is 15 amino acids long. Per germline, CDR1 DFQATT and CDR2 SNEGSKA (reference sequence). The CDR3 sequence is CSAANPTGGNTEAFF. The CDR3 DNA sequence: TGCAGTGCTGCAAACCCGACAGGGGGGAACACTGAAGCTTTCTTT.

V gene TRBV28 combines with J gene TRBJ1-2; TRBD1 agrees at 7 bases. Trimming removed 3 bases from V and 4 bases from J; junction bases left unmatched: 5. Germline values: CDR1 MDHEN, CDR2 SYDVKM. This CDR3 comprises 14 residues. The CDR3, as DNA: TGTGCCAGCAGTTTGTACCGACAGGGCTATGGCTACACCTTC. Its protein product is CASSLYRQGYGYTF.